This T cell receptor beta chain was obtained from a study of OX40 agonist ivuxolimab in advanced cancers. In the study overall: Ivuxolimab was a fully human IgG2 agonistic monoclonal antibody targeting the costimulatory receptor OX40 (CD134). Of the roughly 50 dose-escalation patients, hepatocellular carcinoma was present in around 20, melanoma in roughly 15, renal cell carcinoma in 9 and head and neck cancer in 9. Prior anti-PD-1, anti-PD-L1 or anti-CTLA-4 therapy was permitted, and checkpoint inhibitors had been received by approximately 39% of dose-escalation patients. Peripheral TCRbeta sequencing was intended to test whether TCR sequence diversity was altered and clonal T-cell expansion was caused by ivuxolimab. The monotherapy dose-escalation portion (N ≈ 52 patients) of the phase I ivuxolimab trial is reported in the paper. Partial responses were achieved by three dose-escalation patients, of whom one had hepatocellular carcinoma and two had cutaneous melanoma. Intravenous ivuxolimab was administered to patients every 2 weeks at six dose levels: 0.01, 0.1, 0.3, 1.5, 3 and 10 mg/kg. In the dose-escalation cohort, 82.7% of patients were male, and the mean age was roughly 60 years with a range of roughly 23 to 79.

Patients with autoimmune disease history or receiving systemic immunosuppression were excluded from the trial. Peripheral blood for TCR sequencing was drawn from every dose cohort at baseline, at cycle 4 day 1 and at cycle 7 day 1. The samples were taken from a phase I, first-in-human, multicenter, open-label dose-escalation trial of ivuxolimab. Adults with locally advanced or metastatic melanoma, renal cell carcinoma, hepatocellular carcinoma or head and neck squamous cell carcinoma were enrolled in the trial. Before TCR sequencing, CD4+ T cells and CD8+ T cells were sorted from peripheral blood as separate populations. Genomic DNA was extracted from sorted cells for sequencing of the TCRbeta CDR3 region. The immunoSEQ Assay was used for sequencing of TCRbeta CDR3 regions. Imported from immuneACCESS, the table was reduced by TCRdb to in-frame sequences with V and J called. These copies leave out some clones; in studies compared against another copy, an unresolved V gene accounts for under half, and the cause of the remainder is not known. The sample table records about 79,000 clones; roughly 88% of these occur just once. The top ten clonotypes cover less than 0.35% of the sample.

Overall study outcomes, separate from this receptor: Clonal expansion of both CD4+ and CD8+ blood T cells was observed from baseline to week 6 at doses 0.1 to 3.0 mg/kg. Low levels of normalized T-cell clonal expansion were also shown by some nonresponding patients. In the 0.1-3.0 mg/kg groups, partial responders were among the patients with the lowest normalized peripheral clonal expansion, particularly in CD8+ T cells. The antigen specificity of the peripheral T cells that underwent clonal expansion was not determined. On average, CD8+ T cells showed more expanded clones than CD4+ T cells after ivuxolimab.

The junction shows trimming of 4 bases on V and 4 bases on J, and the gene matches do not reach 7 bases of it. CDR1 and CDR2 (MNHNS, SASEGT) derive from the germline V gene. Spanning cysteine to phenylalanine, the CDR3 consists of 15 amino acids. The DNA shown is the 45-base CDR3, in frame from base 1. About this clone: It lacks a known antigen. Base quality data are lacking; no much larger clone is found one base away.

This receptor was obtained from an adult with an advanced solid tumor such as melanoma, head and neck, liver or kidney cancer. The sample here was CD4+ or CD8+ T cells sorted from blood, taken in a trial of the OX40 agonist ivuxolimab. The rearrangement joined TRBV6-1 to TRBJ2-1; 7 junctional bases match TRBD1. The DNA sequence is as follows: TGTGCCAGCAGTGGGGGACAGAGGGTTTACAATGAGCAGTTCTTC. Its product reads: CASSGGQRVYNEQFF.